This T cell receptor beta chain was found in a study of shared clonotypes between healthy human individuals. The overall study: Three CD4 naive, three CD4 memory, two CD8 naive and one CD8 memory plate were used per donor.

This CDR3 contains 16 residues. V dropped 4 bases and J dropped 5; count of bases not matched to a gene: 13. The V gene's germline CDR1 is SGHRS and CDR2 YFSETQ. Study-wide points: Naive subsets, compared against memory subsets, generally had larger estimated richness values. It was only blood that was sampled, and tissue repertoires likely differ.

In the original processing: ImmunoSEQ only sent back junction sequences with no quality scores, so filtering was done differently. Sequencing was performed with immunoSEQ multiplex PCR; in TCRdb, only in-frame clones are kept and a portion is missing. V, J and clone size derive from that table, while D and trimming were established from the DNA sequence. The top ten hold more than 0.9% of the sample, which has over a million clones, more than 95% seen once. As concerns this clone: Its matching antigen is unknown.

The specimen sequenced was naive CD4+ T cells sorted from blood. Subset meaning: CD45RA+ positively selected. The rearrangement uses TRBV5-1 and TRBJ2-3, with 7 bases fitting TRBD1. The receptor was isolated from a young man in good health. The DNA for the CDR3 is TGCGCCAGCAGCGTCGTTCCGAAAGGGGGCCGAGATACGCAGTATTTT. It codes for CASSVVPKGGRDTQYF.